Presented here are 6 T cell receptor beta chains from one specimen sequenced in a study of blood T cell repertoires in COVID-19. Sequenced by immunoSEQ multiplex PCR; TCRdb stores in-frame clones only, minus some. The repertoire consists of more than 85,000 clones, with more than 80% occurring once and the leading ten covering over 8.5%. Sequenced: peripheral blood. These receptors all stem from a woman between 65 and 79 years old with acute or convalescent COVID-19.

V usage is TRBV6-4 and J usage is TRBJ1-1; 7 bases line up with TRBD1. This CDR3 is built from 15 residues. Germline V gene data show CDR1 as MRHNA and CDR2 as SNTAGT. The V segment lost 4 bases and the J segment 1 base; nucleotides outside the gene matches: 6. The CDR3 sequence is CASSGQGRENTEAFF. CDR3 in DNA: TGTGCCAGCAGTGGACAGGGAAGGGAGAACACTGAAGCTTTCTTT.

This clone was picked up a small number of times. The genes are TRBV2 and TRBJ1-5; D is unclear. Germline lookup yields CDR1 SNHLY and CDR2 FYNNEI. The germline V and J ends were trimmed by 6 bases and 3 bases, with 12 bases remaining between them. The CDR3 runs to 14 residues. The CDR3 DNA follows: TGTGCCAGCAGCGCGCGGGCACTCAATCAGCCCCAGCATTTT. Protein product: CASSARALNQPQHF.

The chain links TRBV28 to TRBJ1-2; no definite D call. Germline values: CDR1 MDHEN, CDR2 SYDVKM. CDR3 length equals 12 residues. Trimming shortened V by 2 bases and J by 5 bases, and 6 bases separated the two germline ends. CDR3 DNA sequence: TGTGCCAGCAGTTTAGCGGCGTATGGCTACACCTTC. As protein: CASSLAAYGYTF.

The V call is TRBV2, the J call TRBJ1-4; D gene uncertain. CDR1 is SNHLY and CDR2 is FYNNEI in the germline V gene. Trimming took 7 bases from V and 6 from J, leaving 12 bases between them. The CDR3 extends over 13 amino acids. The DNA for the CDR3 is TGTGCCAGCACCACGGGAGAGTATGAAAAACTGTTTTTT. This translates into CASTTGEYEKLFF.

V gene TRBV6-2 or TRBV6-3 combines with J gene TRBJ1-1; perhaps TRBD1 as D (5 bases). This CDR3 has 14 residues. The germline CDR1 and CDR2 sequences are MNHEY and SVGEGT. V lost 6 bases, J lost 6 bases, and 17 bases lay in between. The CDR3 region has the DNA TGTGCCAGCAGCCGACCCACGGGGGACCCTGAAGCTTTCTTT. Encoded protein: CASSRPTGDPEAFF.

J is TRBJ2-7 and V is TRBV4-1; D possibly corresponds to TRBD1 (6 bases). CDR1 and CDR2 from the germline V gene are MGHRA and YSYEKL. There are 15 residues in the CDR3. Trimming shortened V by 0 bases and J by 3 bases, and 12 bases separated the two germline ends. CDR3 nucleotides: TGCGCCAGCAGCCAAGACCCTCGGACAGTCTACGAGCAGTACTTC. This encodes CASSQDPRTVYEQYF.